The 29 T cell receptor beta chains in this list originate from one sample, sequenced in a study of T cells in localized non-small cell lung cancer. Sequenced by immunoSEQ multiplex PCR; TCRdb stores in-frame clones only, minus some. Altogether thousands of clones are present, roughly 24% being singletons, with the ten largest covering 8.3%. The material sequenced was lung tumor tissue, taken before any cancer treatment. The receptor source for this set is a male donor at least 60 years old with stage II squamous cell lung carcinoma.

This chain joins TRBV14 and TRBJ2-7, with D uncertain. This CDR3 is 14 amino acids long. The germline CDR1 and CDR2 sequences are SGHDN and FVKESK. Trimming took off 6 bases at V and 0 bases at J, with 12 bases between the two ends. CDR3 coding DNA: TGTGCCAGCAGGAGGTCAGCCAACTCCTACGAGCAGTACTTC. This encodes CASRRSANSYEQYF.

This chain links TRBV11-3 with TRBJ2-2; D not certain. Deletions cut 5 bases from V and 0 bases from J, with 10 bases between. Germline V lookup: CDR1 SGHNT, CDR2 YENEEA. CDR3 size: 15 residues. Here the CDR3 reads CASSLKTSNTGELFF. The CDR3 region has the DNA TGTGCCAGCAGCCTCAAAACCTCGAACACCGGGGAGCTGTTTTTT.

This clone is judged large. The chain has TRBV19 and TRBJ1-4, with a possible D match to TRBD1 (5 bases). Trimming removed 7 bases from V and 5 bases from J, with 20 bases in between. Looked up from germline, CDR1 is LNHDA and CDR2 is SQIVND (reference sequence). CDR3 length equals 16 residues. As DNA, the CDR3 is TGTGCCAGTACCACTCTAGGGGCAGGGAAAAATGAAAAACTGTTTTTT. Translation: CASTTLGAGKNEKLFF.

This clone qualifies as medium-sized. CDR3 loop: CASSSSGTPKAFF. The CDR3 DNA is TGTGCCAGCAGTTCTTCCGGGACACCAAAAGCTTTCTTT. J is TRBJ1-1 and V is TRBV6-8, with D possibly matching TRBD1 (6 bases). With 4 bases removed from V and 9 bases from J, the gap between germline ends came to 15 bases. CDR3 size: 13 residues. Germline V CDR1 and CDR2: MNHGY, SAAAGT.

In nucleotides, the CDR3 is TGTGCCAGCAGTCCCGGAACGGGGGGTAGCACTGAAGCTTTCTTT. Translating gives CASSPGTGGSTEAFF. V is TRBV11-3 and J is TRBJ1-1; tentatively, D is TRBD1 (5 bases). Trimming took 6 bases from V and 4 from J, leaving 18 bases between them. This CDR3 region has 15 residues. Looked up from germline, CDR1 is SGHNT and CDR2 is YENEEA.

The chain carries TRBV11-3 and TRBJ2-7; 8 bases are shared with TRBD2. Germline CDR1 is SGHNT and CDR2 is YENEEA. CDR3 size: 15 residues. V shed 3 bases and J 3 bases; nucleotides not matched to a gene: 7. This chain's CDR3 is CASSLSKLADYEQYF. The DNA of the CDR3 is TGTGCCAGCAGCTTGAGTAAACTAGCGGACTACGAGCAGTACTTC.

The chain combines TRBV5-1 with TRBJ1-3; TRBD1 is a possible D gene (5 bases). The CDR3 sequence is 14 residues long. Germline values: CDR1 SGHRS, CDR2 YFSETQ. V lost 2 bases to trimming and J lost 4 bases, with 10 bases between them. The CDR3 reads CASSFGTQGNTIYF. CDR3 nucleotide sequence: TGCGCCAGCAGCTTCGGGACTCAGGGAAACACCATATATTTT.

The rearrangement joins TRBV29-1 to TRBJ2-5; D not certain. Trimming removed 0 bases at V and 2 bases at J, with 10 bases between. The germline gives CDR1 SQVTM, CDR2 ANQGSEA. The CDR3 sequence is 14 residues long. The CDR3 region has the DNA TGCAGCGTTGAAGACGGGTCTACGCAAGAGACCCAGTACTTC. This encodes CSVEDGSTQETQYF. Variable domain in full (rest from reference TRBV29-1 and TRBJ2-5): SAVISQKPSRDICQRGTSLTIQCQVDSQVTMMFWYRQQPGQSLTLIATANQGSEATYESGFVIDKFPISRPNLTFSTLTVSNMSPEDSSIYLCSVEDGSTQETQYFGPGTRLLVL.

This clone occurred a few times. The chain links TRBV7-6 to TRBJ2-1, with 7 bases identical to TRBD2. This CDR3 contains 17 residues. Germline assignment: CDR1 SGHVS and CDR2 FNYEAQ. Losses at the gene ends were 4 bases for V and 3 bases for J; bases not matched to a gene: 12. CDR3 DNA sequence: TGTGCCAGCAGCTCCGCCGGGACGGGGGGATTCTACAATGAGCAGTTCTTC. Translation: CASSSAGTGGFYNEQFF. The whole variable domain, filled in from reference TRBV7-6 and TRBJ2-1, reads GAGVSQSPRYKVTKRGQDVALRCDPISGHVSLYWYRQALGQGPEFLTYFNYEAQQDKSGLPNDRFSAERPEGSISTLTIQRTEQRDSAMYRCASSSAGTGGFYNEQFFGPGTRLTVL.

This clone was counted between two and nine times. This chain uses TRBV6-8 with TRBJ1-4; 11 positions agree with TRBD1. The V gene end was trimmed by 7 bases and the J gene end by 8 bases; junction bases not matched to a gene: 9. CDR3 length: 15 amino acids. Germline loops: CDR1 MNHGY, CDR2 SAAAGT. The CDR3 is CASTFGQGASEKLFF. The CDR3 bases are TGTGCCAGCACCTTCGGACAGGGGGCTAGCGAAAAACTGTTTTTT.

The chain carries TRBV9 and TRBJ2-1; 13 nucleotides line up with TRBD2. The CDR3 covers 16 residues. Germline assignment: CDR1 SGDLS and CDR2 YYNGEE. The J segment lost 15 bases and the V segment lost 2 bases, leaving 14 bases of the junction unmatched. In nucleotides, the CDR3 is TGTGCCAGCAGCGTGGGGACTAGCGGGATTCAGCTTCGACGGTTCTTC. Protein product: CASSVGTSGIQLRRFF.

The rearrangement links TRBV28 to TRBJ1-2; unclear D gene. The germline V gene encodes CDR1 MDHEN and CDR2 SYDVKM. This CDR3 is 12 amino acids long. V was trimmed by 3 bases and J by 8 bases, leaving 10 bases between them. CDR3 sequence reads: CASSFGVWGYTF. The DNA for the CDR3 is TGTGCCAGCAGTTTCGGGGTTTGGGGCTACACCTTC.

V usage is TRBV18 and J usage is TRBJ2-7, with 7 positions matching TRBD1. This CDR3 is 14 amino acids long. V lost 6 bases, J lost 3 bases, and 8 bases stayed unmatched. The germline V gene has CDR1 KGHSH and CDR2 LQKENI. The CDR3 protein is CASSQAGGIYEQYF. CDR3 in DNA: TGTGCCAGCTCCCAGGCAGGGGGTATCTACGAGCAGTACTTC. The full variable domain, completed using reference TRBV18 and TRBJ2-7, is NAGVMQNPRHLVRRRGQEARLRCSPMKGHSHVYWYRQLPEEGLKFMVYLQKENIIDESGMPKERFSAEFPKEGPSILRIQQVVRGDSAAYFCASSQAGGIYEQYFGPGTRLTVT.

The DNA of the CDR3 is TGCGCCAGCAGTTCCGACAGGGGGGACACTGAAGCTTTCTTT. This codes for CASSSDRGDTEAFF. This chain links TRBV5-1 with TRBJ1-1; 9 bases align to TRBD1. The CDR3 runs to 14 residues. The germline V gene encodes CDR1 SGHRS and CDR2 YFSETQ. The trim removed 5 bases at V and 3 bases at J, leaving 5 bases unmatched.

This chain connects TRBV6-8 to TRBJ1-6; no clear D gene. Deletions cut 6 bases from V and 9 bases from J, with 15 bases between. The CDR3 is made up of 14 amino acids. Germline V gene lookup returns CDR1 MNHGY and CDR2 SAAAGT. The DNA for the CDR3 is TGTGCCAGCAGCCCCCACGAGTGGGGTTCACCCCTCCACTTT. This encodes CASSPHEWGSPLHF.

In its sample, this clone was seen a few times. This rearrangement joins TRBV9 to TRBJ2-2; D might be TRBD2 (6 bases). CDR3 size: 14 residues. Germline CDR1 and CDR2: SGDLS and YYNGEE. Trimming cost V 6 bases and J 2 bases, with 11 bases left between them. CDR3 in DNA: TGTGCCAGCAAGGCGGGAATCAACACCGGGGAGCTGTTTTTT. Translation gives CASKAGINTGELFF.

This CDR3 is CASSLVAGKSSPLHF. In DNA form, the CDR3 reads TGCGCCAGCAGCTTGGTGGCAGGGAAGAGTTCACCCCTCCACTTT. The rearrangement joins TRBV5-1 to TRBJ1-6, with D maybe TRBD1 (5 bases). The CDR3 runs to 15 residues. Trimming shortened V by 0 bases and J by 9 bases, and 13 bases separated the two germline ends. Germline V gene data show CDR1 as SGHRS and CDR2 as YFSETQ.

The chain combines TRBV11-3 with TRBJ2-1, with a possible D match to TRBD2 (5 bases). Per the germline V gene, CDR1 is SGHNT and CDR2 is YENEEA. The germline V and J ends were trimmed by 2 bases and 8 bases, with 13 bases remaining between them. CDR3 size: 14 residues. The CDR3 loop is CASSLMSGDDEQFF. CDR3 nucleotide sequence: TGTGCCAGCAGCTTAATGTCCGGGGATGATGAGCAGTTCTTC. Full variable domain (missing parts from reference TRBV11-3 and TRBJ2-1): EAGVVQSPRYKIIEKKQPVAFWCNPISGHNTLYWYLQNLGQGPELLIRYENEEAVDDSQLPKDRFSAERLKGVDSTLKIQPAELGDSAVYLCASSLMSGDDEQFFGPGTRLTVL.

This clone ranks as large (0.1 to 1%). The V call is TRBV6-8, the J call TRBJ1-2, with D unresolved. This CDR3 spans 12 amino acids. Germline V gene data show CDR1 as MNHGY and CDR2 as SAAAGT. CDR3 loop: CVSVGGSGGYTF. DNA for the CDR3: TGTGTGTCTGTTGGCGGGAGCGGTGGCTACACCTTC.

This clone is a singleton in its sample. This chain connects TRBV1 to TRBJ2-7. TRBV1 is deemed a pseudogene. The CDR3 extends over 15 amino acids. CDR3: CASSQGHVGGTEQYF. CDR3 coding DNA: TGCGCCAGCAGCCAAGGGCACGTTGGTGGGACCGAGCAGTACTTC.

In this sample, this clone is large. This chain links TRBV11-3 with TRBJ2-7; possibly TRBD2 for D (5 bases). The germline gives CDR1 SGHNT, CDR2 YENEEA. The CDR3 extends over 14 amino acids. The V end lost 2 bases, the J end lost 3 bases, and 11 bases lay between the germline ends. The CDR3 nucleotides read TGTGCCAGCAGCTTATCCGGGGTCAACTACGAGCAGTACTTC. It is translated as CASSLSGVNYEQYF.

The chain carries TRBV6-8 and TRBJ1-2; D is ambiguous. Germline loops: CDR1 MNHGY, CDR2 SAAAGT. V lost 5 bases and J 4 bases, leaving 11 bases between the germline ends. This CDR3 contains 13 residues. The CDR3 bases are TGTGCCAGCAGTGTAGGGAGTTCCTATGGCTACACCTTC. Encoded protein: CASSVGSSYGYTF.

The chain combines TRBV29-1 with TRBJ2-3, with 7 bases fitting TRBD1. Per the germline V gene, CDR1 is SQVTM and CDR2 is ANQGSEA. The CDR3 contains 13 residues. V trimming: 7 bases; J trimming: 2 bases; junction bases outside the gene matches: 6. The CDR3 spells CSARGQVTDTQYF. CDR3 in DNA: TGCAGCGCCAGAGGACAGGTCACAGATACGCAGTATTTT.

The chain is built from TRBV2 and TRBJ1-4; TRBD1 matches at 9 bases. CDR1 and CDR2 from the germline V gene are SNHLY and FYNNEI. The ends lost 7 bases at V and 8 bases at J; junction bases unmatched: 8. CDR3 length: 14 amino acids. The CDR3 DNA follows: TGTGCCAGCAACTGGGACAGGGTGGAGGAAAAACTGTTTTTT. Its translation: CASNWDRVEEKLFF.

The J gene is TRBJ2-3, the V gene TRBV11-3; 8 positions match TRBD2. Trimming took 5 bases from V and 4 from J; bases not matched to a gene: 5. The CDR3 extends over 14 amino acids. Germline CDR1 SGHNT, CDR2 YENEEA. The CDR3 reads CASSVDGGADTQYF. CDR3 bases: TGTGCCAGCAGCGTGGACGGGGGGGCAGATACGCAGTATTTT. The variable domain in full, completed from reference TRBV11-3 and TRBJ2-3, reads EAGVVQSPRYKIIEKKQPVAFWCNPISGHNTLYWYLQNLGQGPELLIRYENEEAVDDSQLPKDRFSAERLKGVDSTLKIQPAELGDSAVYLCASSVDGGADTQYFGPGTRLTVL.

By its share, this clone is medium-sized. The chain recombines TRBV6-8 with TRBJ1-5, with no clear D. V lost 7 bases and J lost 0, with 16 bases in between. CDR1 is MNHGY and CDR2 is SAAAGT in the germline V gene. CDR3 length: 16 residues. Written as DNA, the CDR3 is TGTGCCAGCACCATGGGAACGGCGTATAGCAATCAGCCCCAGCATTTT. Amino acids: CASTMGTAYSNQPQHF.

This chain links TRBV19 with TRBJ1-1; D remains ambiguous. The V and J ends lost 5 bases and 0 bases respectively, with 10 bases between them. Per the germline V gene, CDR1 is LNHDA and CDR2 is SQIVND (reference sequence). This CDR3 spans 14 amino acids. The CDR3 spells CASSLTALNTEAFF. As DNA, the CDR3 is TGTGCCAGTAGTCTTACGGCCCTGAACACTGAAGCTTTCTTT.

This chain connects TRBV19 to TRBJ2-6; D not certain. The V gene's germline CDR1 is LNHDA and CDR2 SQIVND (reference sequence). CDR3 length: 15 amino acids. V lost 9 bases to trimming and J lost 4 bases, with 16 bases between them. CDR3 in DNA: TGTGCCAGCCACCCCCGGCGAACCGGGGCCAACGTCCTGACTTTC. Its translation is CASHPRRTGANVLTF. The whole variable domain, remainder taken from reference TRBV19 and TRBJ2-6, is DGGITQSPKYLFRKEGQNVTLSCEQNLNHDAMYWYRQDPGQGLRLIYYSQIVNDFQKGDIAEGYSVSREKKESFPLTVTSAQKNPTAFYLCASHPRRTGANVLTFGAGSRLTVL.

V usage is TRBV4-1 and J usage is TRBJ2-2; maybe TRBD2 (6 bases). V lost 1 base, J lost 3 bases, and 9 bases lay in between. This CDR3 spans 15 amino acids. The germline gives CDR1 MGHRA, CDR2 YSYEKL. The CDR3 nucleotides are TGCGCCAGCAGCCAAGGTCGGGAGTACACCGGGGAGCTGTTTTTT. Protein product: CASSQGREYTGELFF.